The sequence of this TCR beta chain was determined in a study of blood T cell repertoires in COVID-19. Per germline, CDR1 SGDLS and CDR2 YYNGEE. The CDR3 has 13 residues. V lost 2 bases and J lost 6, with 12 bases in between. Study processing details: Estimated nucleated cell counts came from reference gene primer amplification. Profiled with immunoSEQ multiplex PCR; TCRdb holds only in-frame clones, not every one. The V and J calls and the clone size are those of that table, but D and trimming were determined from the DNA. The sample holds over 60,000 clones; 80% to 90% are singletons and the top ten take 9.2%.

The chain carries TRBV9 and TRBJ2-7; a possible D gene is TRBD2 (5 bases). This TCR was sampled from a human donor in a cohort sampled during active COVID-19. Sequenced input: peripheral blood. CDR3 in amino acids: CASSVTVEGEQYF. The CDR3 DNA is TGTGCCAGCAGCGTCACCGTTGAGGGCGAGCAGTACTTC. Full variable domain (missing parts from reference TRBV9 and TRBJ2-7): DSGVTQTPKHLITATGQRVTLRCSPRSGDLSVYWYQQSLDQGLQFLIQYYNGEERAKGNILERFSAQQFPDLHSELNLSSLELGDSALYFCASSVTVEGEQYFGPGTRLTVT.